This T cell receptor (beta chain) derives from a study of T cell responses to AZD1222 COVID-19 vaccine. Study results and caveats: Elevations in Spike-specific TCR breadth and depth followed administration of two AZD1222 doses. Repertoires in all cases were sampled only once the peak T cell response had passed. Per reports, nearly half of all spike-specific TCRs target regions that are unmutated in variants.

Libraries were prepared by immunoSEQ multiplex PCR; TCRdb keeps only in-frame clonotypes and omits some of them. The sample contains over 95,000 clones, approximately 90% of which appear only once. This CDR3 region has 14 residues. CDR1 and CDR2 (germline): MNHNS, SASEGT. As for this clone: No antigen is known for it. The junction does not match germline at one end; this may be a read error.

The chain uses TRBV6-1 and TRBJ2-3; possibly TRBD1 for D (6 bases). The sample here was peripheral blood, taken 28 days after the second AZD1222 dose. The sequence was collected from an adult who received the AZD1222 COVID-19 vaccine. CDR3 sequence reads: CASSKADRPDTQYF. The CDR3 DNA is TGTGCCAGCAGTAAAGCGGACAGACCAGATACGCAGTATTTT.